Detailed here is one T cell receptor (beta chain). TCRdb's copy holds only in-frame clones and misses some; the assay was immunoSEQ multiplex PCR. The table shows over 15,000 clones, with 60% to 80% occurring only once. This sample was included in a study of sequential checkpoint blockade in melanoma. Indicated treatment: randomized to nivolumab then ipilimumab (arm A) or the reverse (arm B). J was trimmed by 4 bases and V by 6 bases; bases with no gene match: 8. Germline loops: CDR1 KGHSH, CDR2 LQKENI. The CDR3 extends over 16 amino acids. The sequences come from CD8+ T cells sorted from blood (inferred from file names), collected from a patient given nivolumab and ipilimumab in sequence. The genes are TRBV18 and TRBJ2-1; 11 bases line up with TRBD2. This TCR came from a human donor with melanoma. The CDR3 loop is CASSPSGGTGYNEQFF. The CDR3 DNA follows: TGTGCCAGCTCGCCTAGCGGGGGGACCGGGTACAATGAGCAGTTCTTC.